A selection of T cell receptor beta chains follows, all from one sample in a study of post-analysis software for immune sequencing data. TCRdb used MiXCR to reprocess the PCR reads, holding one entry per CDR3 protein. The sample contains fewer than 900,000 distinct CDR3 sequences, around 45% of which appear only once. Sequencing was carried out using blood. These TCRs come from a girl aged 5 to 17 with multiple sclerosis. Both conserved end residues are part of each CDR3. Each record gives: V gene, clone size, J gene, CDR3 protein. The size of a clone is reported for some rows only, either as once, few or many, or as a class for expanded clones.

>TRBV20-1|-|TRBJ2-7
CSARGDRGSYEQYF
>TRBV6-4|few|TRBJ1-2
CASSDPRPANYGYTF
>TRBV6-2/TRBV6-3|-|TRBJ2-1
CASSYLGPDYNEQFF
>TRBV7-7|few|TRBJ2-5
CASSFGTGGVETQYF
>TRBV29-1|few|TRBJ2-5
CSTGTRETQYF
>TRBV7-2|few|TRBJ2-1
CASSYRLADEQFF
>TRBV7-2|-|TRBJ2-1
CASSPPGLAGSYEQFF
>TRBV14|-|TRBJ2-3
CASSQVAGLGTDTQYF
>TRBV6-5|-|-
CASSSDPDQRGTQYF
>TRBV5-5|-|TRBJ2-3
CASSLVADPSTDTQYF